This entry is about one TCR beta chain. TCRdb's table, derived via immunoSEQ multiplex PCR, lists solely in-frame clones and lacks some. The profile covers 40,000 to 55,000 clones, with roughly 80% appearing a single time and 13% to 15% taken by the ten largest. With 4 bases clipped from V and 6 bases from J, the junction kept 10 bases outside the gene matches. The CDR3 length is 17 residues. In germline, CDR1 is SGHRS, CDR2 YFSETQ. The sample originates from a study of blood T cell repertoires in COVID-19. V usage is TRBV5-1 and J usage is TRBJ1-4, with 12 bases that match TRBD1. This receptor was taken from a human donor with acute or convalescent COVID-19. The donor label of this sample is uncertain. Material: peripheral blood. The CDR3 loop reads CASSPGTGGFGDEKLFF. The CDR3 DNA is TGCGCCAGCAGCCCGGGGACAGGGGGCTTCGGTGATGAAAAACTGTTTTTT.